Only a few counts were recorded for the clone carrying this TCR beta chain. The sample belongs to a study of blood T cells in healthy people across ages. Germline loops: CDR1 SGDLS, CDR2 YYNGEE. With 3 bases removed from V and 1 base from J, the gap between germline ends came to 8 bases. The CDR3 sequence is 14 residues long. Together with a sample-barcoded 5' primer, a J-beta primer mix was included in a second PCR lasting about 6 to 11 cycles. Template switching added a 12-random-nucleotide identifier to every cDNA molecule. Using its own MiXCR run on the 5' RACE reads, TCRdb lists one record per CDR3 protein. The sample has roughly 1 million distinct CDR3 sequences; 25% are singletons. PBMCs numbering at least 6.5 million were isolated per sample. These sequences were also reported in another study, on T cells of mothers and their children. That paper states: Donors were a few healthy Caucasian mothers and their six children.

This receptor was identified in a girl aged 2 to 10 in good health. What was sequenced was blood. The V call is TRBV9, the J call TRBJ2-4; maybe TRBD1 (6 bases). DNA for the CDR3: TGTGCCAGCAGCGGGACAGACGCCAAAAACATTCAGTACTTC. Translating gives CASSGTDAKNIQYF. The variable domain in full, with the rest retrieved from reference TRBV9 and TRBJ2-4, is DSGVTQTPKHLITATGQRVTLRCSPRSGDLSVYWYQQSLDQGLQFLIQYYNGEERAKGNILERFSAQQFPDLHSELNLSSLELGDSALYFCASSGTDAKNIQYFGAGTRLSVL.